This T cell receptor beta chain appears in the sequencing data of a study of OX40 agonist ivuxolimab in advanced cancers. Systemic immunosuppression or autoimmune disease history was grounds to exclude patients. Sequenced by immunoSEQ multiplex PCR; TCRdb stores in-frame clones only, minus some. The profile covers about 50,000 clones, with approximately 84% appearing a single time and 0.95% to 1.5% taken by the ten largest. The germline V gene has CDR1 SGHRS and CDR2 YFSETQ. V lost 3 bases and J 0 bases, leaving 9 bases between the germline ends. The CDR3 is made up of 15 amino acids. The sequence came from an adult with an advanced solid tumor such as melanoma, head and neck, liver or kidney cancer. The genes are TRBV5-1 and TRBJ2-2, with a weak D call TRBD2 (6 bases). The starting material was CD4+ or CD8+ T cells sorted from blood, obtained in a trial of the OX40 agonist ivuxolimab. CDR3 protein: CASSSTSTNTGELFF. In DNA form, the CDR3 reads TGCGCCAGCAGCTCGACTAGTACGAACACCGGGGAGCTGTTTTTT.